This TCR beta chain originates from a study of cytomegalovirus exposure and HLA in healthy donors. Study information: Most genotyped donors, 81% of some 400, had Caucasian-associated genetic ancestry.

Findings and limits, study-wide: Later work found most CMV-associated TCR beta chains apparently HLA-restricted. Later analysis identified several of the most significant clusters that appeared linked to common viral pathogens.

The CDR3 extends over 16 amino acids. Germline V gives CDR1 LNHDA, CDR2 SQIVND (reference sequence). After removal of 1 base from V and 8 bases from J, the junction contained 6 bases not matched to a gene. Turning to this clone: No antigen is known for it.

PCR primers comprised 60 Vbeta and 13 Jbeta primers. In the original analysis: Roughly 11 million shared chains were among about 80 million unique TCR beta chains counted in a later analysis. Measured with immunoSEQ multiplex PCR; TCRdb has only the in-frame clones, and not every one. V, J and clone size were drawn from that table, and D and trimming were deduced from the DNA. The data show about 130,000 clones, 78% seen once. The sample taken for sequencing was PBMCs. The V gene is TRBV19, the J gene TRBJ2-1, with 12 bases matching TRBD2. This clonotype was obtained from a middle-aged woman in good health and CMV-seronegative. As DNA, the CDR3 is TGTGCCAGTAGTATAGCCCAACTAGCGGGAGGACATGAGCAGTTCTTC. Translation gives CASSIAQLAGGHEQFF.